The TCR beta chain described here comes from a study of blood T cell repertoires in COVID-19. The data were produced by immunoSEQ multiplex PCR, yet TCRdb's version contains in-frame clones alone and is incomplete. Among around 150,000 clones listed, roughly 87% were seen once. The TCR was taken from a woman aged 55-70 years with active or convalescent COVID-19. The sequencing sample was made of peripheral blood.

The CDR3 spells CASRYRAGDTEAFF. DNA for the CDR3: TGTGCCAGTAGATACCGAGCGGGGGACACTGAAGCTTTCTTT. The V call is TRBV19, the J call TRBJ1-1, with a weak D call TRBD1 (5 bases). CDR1 is LNHDA and CDR2 is SQIVND in the germline V gene (reference sequence). This CDR3 has 14 residues. V was shortened by 6 bases and J by 3 bases, with 14 bases between the two germline ends.